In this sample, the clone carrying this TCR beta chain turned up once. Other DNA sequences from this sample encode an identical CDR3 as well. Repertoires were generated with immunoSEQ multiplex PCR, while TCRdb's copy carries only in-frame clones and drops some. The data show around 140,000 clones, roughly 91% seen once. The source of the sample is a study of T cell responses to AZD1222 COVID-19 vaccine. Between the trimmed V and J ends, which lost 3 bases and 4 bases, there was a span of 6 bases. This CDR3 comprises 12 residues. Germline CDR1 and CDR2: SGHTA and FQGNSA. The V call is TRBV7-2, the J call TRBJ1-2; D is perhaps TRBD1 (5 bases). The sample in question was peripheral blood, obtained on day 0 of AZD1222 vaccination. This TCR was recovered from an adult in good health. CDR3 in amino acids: CASSFQGYGYTF. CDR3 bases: TGTGCCAGCAGCTTTCAGGGCTATGGCTACACCTTC. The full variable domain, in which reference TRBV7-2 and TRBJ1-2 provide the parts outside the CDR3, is GAGVSQSPSNKVTEKGKDVELRCDPISGHTALYWYRQSLGQGLEFLIYFQGNSAPDKSGLPSDRFSAERTGGSVSTLTIQRTQQEDSAVYLCASSFQGYGYTFGSGTRLTVV.